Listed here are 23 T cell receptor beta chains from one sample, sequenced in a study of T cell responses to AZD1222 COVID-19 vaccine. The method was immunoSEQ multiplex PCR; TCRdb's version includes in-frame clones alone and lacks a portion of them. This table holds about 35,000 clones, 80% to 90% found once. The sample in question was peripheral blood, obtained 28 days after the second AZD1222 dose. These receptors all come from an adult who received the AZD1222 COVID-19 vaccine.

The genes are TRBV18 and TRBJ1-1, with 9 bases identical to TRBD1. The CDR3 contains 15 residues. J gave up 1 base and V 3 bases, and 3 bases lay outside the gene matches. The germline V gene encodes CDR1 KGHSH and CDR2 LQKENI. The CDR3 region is CASSPLDRGNTEAFF. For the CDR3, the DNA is TGTGCCAGCTCACCCTTGGACAGGGGGAACACTGAAGCTTTCTTT.

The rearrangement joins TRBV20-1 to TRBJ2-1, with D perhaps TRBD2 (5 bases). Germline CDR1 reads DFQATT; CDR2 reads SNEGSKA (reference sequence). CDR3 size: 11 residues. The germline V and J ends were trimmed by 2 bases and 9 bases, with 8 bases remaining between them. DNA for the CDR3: TGCAGTGCTAGAACCCGGGGTGAGCAGTTCTTC. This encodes CSARTRGEQFF.

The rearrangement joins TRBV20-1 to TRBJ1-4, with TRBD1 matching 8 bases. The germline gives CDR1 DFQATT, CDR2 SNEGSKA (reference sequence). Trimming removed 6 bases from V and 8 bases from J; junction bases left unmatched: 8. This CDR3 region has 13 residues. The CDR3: CSASRTGNEKLFF. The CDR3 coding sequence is TGCAGTGCGAGTAGGACAGGGAACGAAAAACTGTTTTTT.

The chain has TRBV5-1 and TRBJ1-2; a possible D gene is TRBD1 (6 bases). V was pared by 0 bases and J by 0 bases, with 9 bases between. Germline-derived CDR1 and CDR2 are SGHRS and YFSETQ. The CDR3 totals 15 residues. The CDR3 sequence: CASSLGTGPNYGYTF. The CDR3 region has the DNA TGCGCCAGCAGCTTGGGAACAGGGCCTAACTATGGCTACACCTTC.

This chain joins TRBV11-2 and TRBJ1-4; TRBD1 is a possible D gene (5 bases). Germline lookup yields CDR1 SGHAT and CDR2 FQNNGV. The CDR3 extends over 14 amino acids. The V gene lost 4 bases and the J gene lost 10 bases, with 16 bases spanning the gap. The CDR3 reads CASSSYSSGGKLFF. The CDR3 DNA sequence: TGTGCCAGCAGCTCGTATTCCTCGGGGGGAAAACTGTTTTTT.

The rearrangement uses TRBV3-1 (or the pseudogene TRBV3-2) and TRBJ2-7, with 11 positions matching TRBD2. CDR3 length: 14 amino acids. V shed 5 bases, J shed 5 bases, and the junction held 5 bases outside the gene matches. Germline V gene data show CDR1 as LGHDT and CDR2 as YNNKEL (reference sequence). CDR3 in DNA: TGTGCCAGCAGCATCGGGACTAGCGGCAACGAGCAGTACTTC. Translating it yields CASSIGTSGNEQYF.

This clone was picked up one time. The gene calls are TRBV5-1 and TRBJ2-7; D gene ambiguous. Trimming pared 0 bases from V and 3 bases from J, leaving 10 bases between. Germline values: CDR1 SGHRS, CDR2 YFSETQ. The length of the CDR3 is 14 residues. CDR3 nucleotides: TGCGCCAGCAGCTTGGCCGGCAGGATCTACGAGCAGTACTTC. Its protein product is CASSLAGRIYEQYF.

The CDR3 region is CASSPGSNQPQHF. CDR3 sequence (DNA): TGCGCCAGCAGTCCAGGGAGCAATCAGCCCCAGCATTTT. The chain is built from TRBV5-1 and TRBJ1-5; possible D gene TRBD1, 5 bases. Germline V lookup: CDR1 SGHRS, CDR2 YFSETQ. V was clipped by 5 bases and J by 1 base, with 7 bases between them. The CDR3 length is 13 residues.

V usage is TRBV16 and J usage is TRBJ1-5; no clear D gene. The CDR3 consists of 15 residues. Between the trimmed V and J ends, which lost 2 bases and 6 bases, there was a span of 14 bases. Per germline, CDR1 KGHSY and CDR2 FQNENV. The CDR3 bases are TGTGCCAGCAGCCAAGACCGGGCCTGGGGTCAGCCCCAGCATTTT. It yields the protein CASSQDRAWGQPQHF.

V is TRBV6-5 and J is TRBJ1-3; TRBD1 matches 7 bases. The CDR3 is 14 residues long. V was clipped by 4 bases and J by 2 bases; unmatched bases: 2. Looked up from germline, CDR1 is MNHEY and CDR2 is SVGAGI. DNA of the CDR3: TGTGCCAGCAGTTGGGACAGTACTGGAAACACCATATATTTT. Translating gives CASSWDSTGNTIYF.

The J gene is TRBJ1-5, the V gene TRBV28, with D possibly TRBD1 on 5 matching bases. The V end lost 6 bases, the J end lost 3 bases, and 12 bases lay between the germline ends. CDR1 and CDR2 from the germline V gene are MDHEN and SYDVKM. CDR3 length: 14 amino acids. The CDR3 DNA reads TGTGCCAGCAGGATAGGGGTAAACAATCAGCCCCAGCATTTT. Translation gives CASRIGVNNQPQHF.

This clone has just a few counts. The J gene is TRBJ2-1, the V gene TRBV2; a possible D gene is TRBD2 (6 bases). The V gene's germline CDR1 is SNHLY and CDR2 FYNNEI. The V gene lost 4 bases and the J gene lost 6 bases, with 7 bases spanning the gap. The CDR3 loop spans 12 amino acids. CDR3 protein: CASSGLGNEQFF. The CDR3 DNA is TGTGCCAGCAGTGGACTAGGCAATGAGCAGTTCTTC.

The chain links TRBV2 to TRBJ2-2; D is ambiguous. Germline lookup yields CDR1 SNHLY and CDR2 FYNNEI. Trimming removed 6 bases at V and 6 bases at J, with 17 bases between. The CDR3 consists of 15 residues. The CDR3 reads CASSVDASSSGELFF. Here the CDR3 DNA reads TGTGCCAGCAGCGTAGACGCTAGTTCTTCCGGGGAGCTGTTTTTT.

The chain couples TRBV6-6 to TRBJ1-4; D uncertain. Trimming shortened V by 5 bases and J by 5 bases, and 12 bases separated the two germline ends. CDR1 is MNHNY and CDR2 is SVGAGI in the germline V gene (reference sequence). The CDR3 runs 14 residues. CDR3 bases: TGTGCCAGCAGTCCAGCCGGTTCCAATGAAAAACTGTTTTTT. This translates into CASSPAGSNEKLFF.

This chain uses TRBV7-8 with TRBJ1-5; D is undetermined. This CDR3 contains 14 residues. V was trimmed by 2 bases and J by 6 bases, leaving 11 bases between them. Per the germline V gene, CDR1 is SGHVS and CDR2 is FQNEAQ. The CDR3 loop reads CASSLLAGSQPQHF. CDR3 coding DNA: TGTGCCAGCAGCTTATTAGCAGGAAGTCAGCCCCAGCATTTT.

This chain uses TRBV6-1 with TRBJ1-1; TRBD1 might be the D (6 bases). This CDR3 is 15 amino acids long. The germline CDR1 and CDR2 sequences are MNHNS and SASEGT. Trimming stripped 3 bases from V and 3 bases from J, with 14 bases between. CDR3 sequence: CASSDPGVGDTEAFF. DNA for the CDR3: TGTGCCAGCAGTGATCCAGGGGTGGGGGACACTGAAGCTTTCTTT.

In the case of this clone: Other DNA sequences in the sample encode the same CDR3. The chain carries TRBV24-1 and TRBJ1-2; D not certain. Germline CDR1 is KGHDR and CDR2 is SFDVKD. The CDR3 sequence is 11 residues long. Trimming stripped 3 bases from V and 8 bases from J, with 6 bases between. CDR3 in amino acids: CATSDEYGYTF. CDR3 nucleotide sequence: TGTGCCACCAGTGATGAATACGGCTACACCTTC.

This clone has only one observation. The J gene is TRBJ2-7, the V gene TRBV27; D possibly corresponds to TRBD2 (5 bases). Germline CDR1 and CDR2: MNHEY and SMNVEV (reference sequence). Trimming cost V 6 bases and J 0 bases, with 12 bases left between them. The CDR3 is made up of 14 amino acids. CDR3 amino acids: CASRLRAASYEQYF. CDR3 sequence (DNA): TGTGCCAGCAGATTGAGGGCGGCCTCCTACGAGCAGTACTTC.

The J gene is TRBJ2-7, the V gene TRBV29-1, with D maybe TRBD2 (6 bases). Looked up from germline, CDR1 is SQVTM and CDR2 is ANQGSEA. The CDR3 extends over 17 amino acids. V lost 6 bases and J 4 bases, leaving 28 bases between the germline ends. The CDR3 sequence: CSVLSGERTLGRYEQYF. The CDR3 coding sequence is TGCAGCGTGCTATCGGGGGAGAGGACTCTGGGTCGTTACGAGCAGTACTTC.

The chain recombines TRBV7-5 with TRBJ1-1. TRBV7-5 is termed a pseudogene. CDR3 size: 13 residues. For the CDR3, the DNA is TGTGCCAGAAGCACCTTACCCAACACTGAAGCTTTCTTT. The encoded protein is CARSTLPNTEAFF.

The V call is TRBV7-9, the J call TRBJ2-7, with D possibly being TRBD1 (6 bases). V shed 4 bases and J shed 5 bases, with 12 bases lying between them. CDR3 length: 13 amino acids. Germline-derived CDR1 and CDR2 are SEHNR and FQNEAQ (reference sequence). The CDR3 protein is CASSWTETNEQYF. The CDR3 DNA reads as TGTGCCAGCAGCTGGACAGAGACTAACGAGCAGTACTTC.

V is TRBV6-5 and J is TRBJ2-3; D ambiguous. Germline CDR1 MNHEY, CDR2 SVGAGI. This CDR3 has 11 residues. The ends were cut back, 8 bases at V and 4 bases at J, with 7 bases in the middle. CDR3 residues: CASAKADTQYF. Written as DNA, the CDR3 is TGTGCCAGCGCCAAGGCAGATACGCAGTATTTT.

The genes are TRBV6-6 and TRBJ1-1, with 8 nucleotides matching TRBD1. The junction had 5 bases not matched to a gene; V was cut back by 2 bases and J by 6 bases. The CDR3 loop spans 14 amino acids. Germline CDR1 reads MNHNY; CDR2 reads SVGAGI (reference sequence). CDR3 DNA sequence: TGTGCCAGCAGTTACGACAGGGGAGGACCTGAAGCTTTCTTT. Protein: CASSYDRGGPEAFF.